These T cell receptor beta chains were read from a single sample in a study of cytomegalovirus exposure and HLA in healthy donors. Using immunoSEQ multiplex PCR, the repertoire was profiled, and TCRdb retains in-frame clones only, with some absent. The sample gives under 95,000 clones, roughly 8.2% of which show up once; approximately 2.4% is in the top ten. The sequenced sample consisted of PBMCs. All receptors derive from a man aged 45-65 years in good health and CMV-seronegative. Both conserved end residues are part of each CDR3. Fields, in order: CDR3 DNA, CDR3 protein, D gene, V gene, clone size, J gene. D genes are given only for firm matches. Size tells how often a clone was seen (once, few, many) or the class of an expanded clone, and some rows leave it out.

CDR3nt: TGTGCCAGCAGCAAAGTCGACAGGGGAGAGGAGGAAGCTTTCTTT
CDR3aa: CASSKVDRGEEEAFF
d_gene: .
v_gene: TRBV21-1
abundance: few
j_gene: TRBJ1-1

CDR3nt: TGCGCCAGCAGCCAAATTTGGGGGGACTCTGGGGCCAACGTCCTGACTTTC
CDR3aa: CASSQIWGDSGANVLTF
d_gene: .
v_gene: TRBV4-1
abundance: few
j_gene: TRBJ2-6

CDR3nt: TGTGCCAGCAGCTTGTCGGCGGGACGGAAGACCCAGTACTTC
CDR3aa: CASSLSAGRKTQYF
d_gene: .
v_gene: TRBV5-6
abundance: few
j_gene: TRBJ2-5

CDR3nt: TGTGCCAGCAGCACCTCTCGGACAGGGGGGACCGGGGAGCTGTTTTTT
CDR3aa: CASSTSRTGGTGELFF
d_gene: TRBD1
v_gene: TRBV7-8
abundance: .
j_gene: TRBJ2-2

CDR3nt: TGTGCCAGCAGCTGGACAGGGTCCTTCTACGAGCAGTACTTC
CDR3aa: CASSWTGSFYEQYF
d_gene: TRBD1
v_gene: TRBV7-2
abundance: few
j_gene: TRBJ2-7

CDR3nt: TGTGCCAGCGGAGGAACCGGGACAGGGGGATATAGCAATCAGCCCCAGCATTTT
CDR3aa: CASGGTGTGGYSNQPQHF
d_gene: TRBD1
v_gene: TRBV2
abundance: .
j_gene: TRBJ1-5

CDR3nt: TGTGCCAGCAGCCAAGATGTTGGGAGGAACACTGAAGCTTTCTTT
CDR3aa: CASSQDVGRNTEAFF
d_gene: .
v_gene: TRBV14
abundance: .
j_gene: TRBJ1-1

CDR3nt: TGCACCAGCGGCGGGATTTACGAGCAGTACTTC
CDR3aa: CTSGGIYEQYF
d_gene: .
v_gene: TRBV1
abundance: .
j_gene: TRBJ2-7

CDR3nt: TGCAGTGCCCGAAAGGGGGCCTACGAGCAGTACTTC
CDR3aa: CSARKGAYEQYF
d_gene: .
v_gene: TRBV29-1
abundance: few
j_gene: TRBJ2-7

CDR3nt: TGTGCCAGTAGTGAAGTGGGCAAGATCTATGGCTACACCTTC
CDR3aa: CASSEVGKIYGYTF
d_gene: .
v_gene: TRBV19
abundance: .
j_gene: TRBJ1-2